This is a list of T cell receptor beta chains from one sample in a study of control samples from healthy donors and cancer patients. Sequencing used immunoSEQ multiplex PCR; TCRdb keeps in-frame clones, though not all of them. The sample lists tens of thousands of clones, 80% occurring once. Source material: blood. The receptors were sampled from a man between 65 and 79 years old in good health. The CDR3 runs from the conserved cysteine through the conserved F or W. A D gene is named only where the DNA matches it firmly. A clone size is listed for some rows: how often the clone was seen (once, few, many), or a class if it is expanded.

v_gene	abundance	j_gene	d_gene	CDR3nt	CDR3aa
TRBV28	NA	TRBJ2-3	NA	TGTGCCAGCAGCCGTATGGAGGGCACTAGCACAGATACGCAGTATTTT	CASSRMEGTSTDTQYF
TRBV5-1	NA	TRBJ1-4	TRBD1	TGCGCCAGCAGCGGGACAGGAAGGGAAAAACTGTTTTTT	CASSGTGREKLFF
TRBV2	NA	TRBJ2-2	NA	TGTGCCAGCAGTGGGCAGACAACAAACACCGGGGAGCTGTTTTTT	CASSGQTTNTGELFF
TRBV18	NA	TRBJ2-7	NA	TGTGCCAGCTCACCACCTGCGGGAGAGCAGTACTTC	CASSPPAGEQYF
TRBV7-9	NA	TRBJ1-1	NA	TGTGCCAGCAGCACTCAAGCGAACACTGAAGCTTTCTTT	CASSTQANTEAFF
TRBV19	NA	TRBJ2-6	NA	TGTGCCAGTAGTACGATCCAAACTGGGGCCAACGTCCTGACTTTC	CASSTIQTGANVLTF
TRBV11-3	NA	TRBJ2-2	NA	TGTGCCAGCCGCTTGGCCGGGGAGCTGTTTTTT	CASRLAGELFF
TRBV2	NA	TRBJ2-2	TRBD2	TGTGCCAGCAGTGAAAGCGGGGGTCCGTCCGGGGAGCTGTTTTTT	CASSESGGPSGELFF
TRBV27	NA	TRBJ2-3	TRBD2	TGTGCCAGCAGCCCCCGTGGGGGGAGGGCAGATACGCAGTATTTT	CASSPRGGRADTQYF
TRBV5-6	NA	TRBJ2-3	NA	TGTGCCAGCAGCTTGGCCCCAGGGCAAGCAGATACGCAGTATTTT	CASSLAPGQADTQYF
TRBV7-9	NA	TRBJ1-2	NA	TGTGCCAGCAGCCCGACAGGAGTCTATGGCTACACCTTC	CASSPTGVYGYTF
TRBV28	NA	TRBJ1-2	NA	TGTGCCAGCAGTCTCCCTACAGGGTTTAGCGGCTACACCTTC	CASSLPTGFSGYTF
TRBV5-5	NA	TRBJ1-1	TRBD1	TGTGCCAGCAGCTTGGTGACAGGGGATGAAGCTTTCTTT	CASSLVTGDEAFF
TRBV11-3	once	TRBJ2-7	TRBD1	TGTGCCAGCAGCGGAGGGACAGGGGTGATTCTCGAGCAGTACTTC	CASSGGTGVILEQYF
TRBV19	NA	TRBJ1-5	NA	TGTGCCAGTAGTTGGAGGAGGAATCAGCCCCAGCATTTT	CASSWRRNQPQHF
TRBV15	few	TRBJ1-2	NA	TGTGCCACCAGCAGAGAGGTTGGGAAGAACTATGGCTACACCTTC	CATSREVGKNYGYTF
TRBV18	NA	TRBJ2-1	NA	TGTGCCAGCTTCAGAGATCGGACTACCTACAATGAGCAGTTCTTC	CASFRDRTTYNEQFF
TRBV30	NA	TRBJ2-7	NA	TGTGCTTCATGGAGTCCCGGGTTGAATTACGAGCAGTACTTC	CASWSPGLNYEQYF
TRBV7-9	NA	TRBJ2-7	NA	TGTGCCAGCAGCTCCACAGGTTCCCCGGGGGAGCAGTACTTC	CASSSTGSPGEQYF
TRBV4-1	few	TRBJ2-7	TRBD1	TGCGCCAGCAGCAACTCAGGGGGCAAGCAGTACTTC	CASSNSGGKQYF
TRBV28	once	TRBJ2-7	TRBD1	TGTGCCAGCAGTCCGACAGGGGGAAGAACCTACGAGCAGTACTTC	CASSPTGGRTYEQYF
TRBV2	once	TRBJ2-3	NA	TGTGCCAGCACCACCTGGGGGGGTACAGGGGACCCCTTGTATTTT	CASTTWGGTGDPLYF
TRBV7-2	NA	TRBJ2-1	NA	TGTGCCAGCAGCCGTTTAGCGGACACCTACAATGAGCAGTTCTTC	CASSRLADTYNEQFF
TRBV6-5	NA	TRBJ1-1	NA	TGTGCCACCTTAAACTCTGGGGCGCGCACTGAAGCTTTCTTT	CATLNSGARTEAFF
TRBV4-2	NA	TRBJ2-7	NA	TGTGCCAGCAGCCAAGCACAGGGAGCTCCGGTCGAGCAGTACTTC	CASSQAQGAPVEQYF
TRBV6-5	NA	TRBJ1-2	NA	TGTGCCAGCAGGATAACCGGGACGGGCAGCTATGGCTACACCTTC	CASRITGTGSYGYTF
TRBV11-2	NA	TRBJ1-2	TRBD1	TGTGCCAGCAGCCGGACAGGGGGTGATGGCTACACCTTC	CASSRTGGDGYTF
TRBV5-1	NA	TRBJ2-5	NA	TGCGCCAGCAGCTTGGTCGGAATAGAGACCCAGTACTTC	CASSLVGIETQYF
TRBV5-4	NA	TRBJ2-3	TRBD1	TGTGCCAGCAGACAAGACAGGGGCACAGATACGCAGTATTTT	CASRQDRGTDTQYF
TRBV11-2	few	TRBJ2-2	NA	TGTGCCAGCAGCTTCGCCGGGGAGCTGTTTTTT	CASSFAGELFF
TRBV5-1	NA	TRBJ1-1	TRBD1	TGCGCCAGCAGCTGGGACAGTGTGAACACTGAAGCTTTCTTT	CASSWDSVNTEAFF
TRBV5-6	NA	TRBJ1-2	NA	TGTGCCAGCAGCTTGGACAGGTTTACCGGCTACACCTTC	CASSLDRFTGYTF
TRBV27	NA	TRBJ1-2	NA	TGTGCCAGCAGTGCGGGACTGAGAGCTAACTATGGCTACACCTTC	CASSAGLRANYGYTF
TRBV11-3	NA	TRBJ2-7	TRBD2	TGTGCCAGCAGCCGGACTAGCGGTTCCTACGAGCAGTACTTC	CASSRTSGSYEQYF
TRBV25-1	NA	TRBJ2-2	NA	TGTGCCAGCAGTGAAGGGGACACCGGGGAGCTGTTTTTT	CASSEGDTGELFF
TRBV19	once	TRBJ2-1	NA	TGTGCCAGTATAGGAGGAGAGGGCCGGGCGTATGAGCAGTTCTTC	CASIGGEGRAYEQFF
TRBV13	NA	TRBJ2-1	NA	TGTGCCAGCAGCTCCACGGTTCCCCCGAGCTCCTACAATGAGCAGTTCTTC	CASSSTVPPSSYNEQFF
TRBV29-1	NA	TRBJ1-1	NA	TGCAGCACCTACCCGGACTTCGGAAGGGGTGAAGCTTTCTTT	CSTYPDFGRGEAFF
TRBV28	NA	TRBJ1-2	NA	TGTGCAACTGGCAGGGTTGGCTACACCTTC	CATGRVGYTF
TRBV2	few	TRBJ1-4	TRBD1	TGTGCCAGCAGTAACAGGGGTTCTAATGAAAAACTGTTTTTT	CASSNRGSNEKLFF
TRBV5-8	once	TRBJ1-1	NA	TGTGCCAGCAGCCGGGGGGGGCCCACTGAAGCTTTCTTT	CASSRGGPTEAFF
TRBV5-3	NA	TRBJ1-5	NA	TGTGCCAGAAGCTTGTTCAGGCCTCCTTGGCCCCAGCATTTT	CARSLFRPPWPQHF